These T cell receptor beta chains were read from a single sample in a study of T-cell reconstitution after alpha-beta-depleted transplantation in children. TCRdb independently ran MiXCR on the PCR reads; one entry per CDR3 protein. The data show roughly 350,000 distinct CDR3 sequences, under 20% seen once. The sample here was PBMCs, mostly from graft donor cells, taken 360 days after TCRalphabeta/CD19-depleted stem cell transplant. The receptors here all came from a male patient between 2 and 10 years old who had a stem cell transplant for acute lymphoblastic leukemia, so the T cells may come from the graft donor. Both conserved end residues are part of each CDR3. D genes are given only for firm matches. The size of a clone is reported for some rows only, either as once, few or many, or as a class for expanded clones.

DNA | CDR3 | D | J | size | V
TGTGCCAGCAGTTTATCCCTTAGCCGGAAACACCGCTTCAGCTCCTACGAGCAGTACTTC | CASSLSLSRKHRFSSYEQYF | - | TRBJ2-7 | many | TRBV28
TGTGCCAGCAGCCCACGACAGGGAATCTTAATGTGGACCCAGTACTTC | CASSPRQGILMWTQYF | TRBD1 | TRBJ2-5 | few | TRBV7-9
TGCTGTGCTAGAGATAGGGCAGGCCCAACTAACGAGCAGTACTTC | CCARDRAGPTNEQYF | - | TRBJ2-7 | - | TRBV20-1
TGCAGCGTTGGAGGGGCCTACAATGAGCAGTTCTTC | CSVGGAYNEQFF | - | TRBJ2-1 | many | TRBV29-1
TGTGCCAGCAGCGTAGGCTCCCAGAACTACGAGCAGTACTTC | CASSVGSQNYEQYF | - | TRBJ2-7 | few | TRBV9
TGCGCCAGCAGCTTGGAACCCGACCTGAGCAATGAGCAGTTCTTC | CASSLEPDLSNEQFF | - | TRBJ2-1 | few | TRBV5-1
TGTGCCAGCACCCCAAGGGGGTTCTACGAGCAGTACTTC | CASTPRGFYEQYF | - | TRBJ2-7 | - | TRBV12-3/TRBV12-4
TGCAGTGCTAGTCCCGGGACTCTGAGCTCCTACGAGCAGTACTTC | CSASPGTLSSYEQYF | - | TRBJ2-7 | - | TRBV20-1
TGCGCCAGCAGCTTGGAGAGGTCAGGGCTTTCTCAAGAGACCCAGTACTTC | CASSLERSGLSQETQYF | - | TRBJ2-5 | - | TRBV5-1
TGCGCCAGCAGCCAGACCCGGACGAATGAGCAGTTCTTC | CASSQTRTNEQFF | - | TRBJ2-1 | - | TRBV4-3
TGTGCCAGCAGCAGGGGGCGAAACTACGAGCAGTACTTC | CASSRGRNYEQYF | TRBD1 | TRBJ2-7 | - | TRBV6-2/TRBV6-3
TGCAGTGCTAGTCGGGGGATGATTTACGAGCAGTACTTC | CSASRGMIYEQYF | - | TRBJ2-7 | few | TRBV20-1
TGTGCCAGCAGCCAAGTCTGGGGAGGAGGTGAGCAGTTCTTC | CASSQVWGGGEQFF | - | TRBJ2-1 | few | TRBV4-2
TGTGCCAGCAGCTTGGGGGTTACGCAGTATTTT | CASSLGVTQYF | - | TRBJ2-3 | many | TRBV11-1
TGTGCCAGCAGCTCATTAGCGGTTTCCACAGATACGCAGTATTTT | CASSSLAVSTDTQYF | - | TRBJ2-3 | few | TRBV7-8
TGCGCCAGCAGCTTGGATCTCCGGGACACTGAAGCTTTCTTT | CASSLDLRDTEAFF | - | TRBJ1-1 | few | TRBV5-1
TGCAGCGTTGAACCACTCTATCGGGCGGGGCAGTTCTTC | CSVEPLYRAGQFF | - | TRBJ2-1 | - | TRBV29-1
TGCAGTGCTAGAGATCTACTAGGTGGGACGAAGGATACGCAGTATTTT | CSARDLLGGTKDTQYF | - | TRBJ2-3 | few | TRBV20-1
TGTGCCAGCAGCGTAGGGGTGGGGAGCTCCTACAATGAGCAGTTCTTC | CASSVGVGSSYNEQFF | - | TRBJ2-1 | - | TRBV9
TGCGCCAGCAGCCCCGGGCCGCAAAGAGAGACCCAGTACTTC | CASSPGPQRETQYF | - | TRBJ2-5 | - | TRBV5-1
TGCGCCAGCAACTACGGGGGTTACTCTGAAGCTTTCTTT | CASNYGGYSEAFF | - | TRBJ1-1 | few | TRBV5-1
TGTGCCAGCAGCCAAGAGTGGGACGGAGCCTACGAGCAGTACTTC | CASSQEWDGAYEQYF | - | TRBJ2-7 | few | TRBV12-3/TRBV12-4
TGTGCCAGCAGCCCCGATTATGACAATGAGCAGTTCTTC | CASSPDYDNEQFF | - | TRBJ2-1 | - | TRBV7-3